This TCR beta chain was captured by sequencing in a study of T cell responses to AZD1222 COVID-19 vaccine. Overall study findings and caveats: Spike-wide vaccine-associated CD4 TCRs dominated at 160-218 and 743-854.

V lost 1 base to trimming and J lost 8 bases, with 5 bases between them. Germline loops: CDR1 DFQATT, CDR2 SNEGSKA (reference sequence). The CDR3 is 11 amino acids. Some clones are missing from TCRdb's copy, which holds only in-frame ones; the method was immunoSEQ multiplex PCR. The table shows about 180,000 clones, with around 90% occurring only once. A note on this clone: Antigen: not known.

The sequenced sample was peripheral blood, obtained on day 0 of AZD1222 vaccination. The chain couples TRBV20-1 to TRBJ1-4; D is unclear. The sequence was collected from an adult in good health. The CDR3 DNA sequence: TGCAGTGCTAGAGGAGAGGAAAAACTGTTTTTT. Its protein product is CSARGEEKLFF.